The 20 T cell receptor beta chains reported below all come from one sample, sequenced in a study of T cell responses to AZD1222 COVID-19 vaccine. The repertoire was sequenced with immunoSEQ multiplex PCR; TCRdb's copy has only in-frame clones and lacks some. The sample gives more than 75,000 clones, about nine tenths of which show up once; roughly 25% is in the top ten. This sample comprised peripheral blood, obtained on day 0 of AZD1222 vaccination. The receptors stem from an adult in good health.

The chain uses TRBV27 and TRBJ1-2; 8 bases are shared with TRBD1. The germline V gene has CDR1 MNHEY and CDR2 SMNVEV (reference sequence). The CDR3 has 21 amino acids. V lost 2 bases, J lost 7 bases, and 27 bases stayed unmatched. In DNA, the CDR3 is TGTGCCAGCAGTTTAGGGGACAGGCGAATCCCGAAGGGTCGGCGCGAGCGTGGCTACACCTTC. Amino acid sequence: CASSLGDRRIPKGRRERGYTF.

This sequence joins TRBV6-5 and TRBJ2-2; the match to TRBD1 covers 9 bases. The CDR3 has 14 amino acids. Germline values: CDR1 MNHEY, CDR2 SVGAGI. V was clipped by 7 bases and J by 5 bases; unmatched bases: 5. The CDR3, as DNA: TGTGCCAGCAAAGGGACAGGGAGGACCGGGGAGCTGTTTTTT. It specifies CASKGTGRTGELFF.

This rearrangement joins TRBV19 to TRBJ1-2; TRBD1 is a possible D gene (6 bases). Per germline, CDR1 LNHDA and CDR2 SQIVND (reference sequence). The CDR3 extends over 15 amino acids. The V gene lost 8 bases and the J gene lost 0 bases, with 16 bases spanning the gap. The CDR3 reads CASLPGTSSNYGYTF. The CDR3 DNA follows: TGTGCCAGTTTACCCGGGACATCGTCTAACTATGGCTACACCTTC.

The gene calls are TRBV14 and TRBJ1-1; TRBD1 might be the D (6 bases). The V gene's germline CDR1 is SGHDN and CDR2 FVKESK. The CDR3 spans 17 residues. Trimming took 0 bases from V and 4 from J, leaving 18 bases between them. The CDR3 here is CASSQDRLELGGTEAFF. The CDR3 DNA reads TGTGCCAGCAGCCAAGACCGTCTTGAGTTAGGGGGCACTGAAGCTTTCTTT.

This chain connects TRBV18 to TRBJ2-2; TRBD1 matches at 10 bases. Germline CDR1 and CDR2: KGHSH and LQKENI. CDR3 length: 17 amino acids. V trimming: 3 bases; J trimming: 7 bases; junction bases outside the gene matches: 11. CDR3 loop: CASSPLSGTGAGGELFF. CDR3 in DNA: TGTGCCAGCTCACCGCTATCCGGGACAGGGGCCGGCGGGGAGCTGTTTTTT.

As DNA, the CDR3 is TGTGCCAGCAGCGTCGAAGTGGGACTAGTAGTGGATGAGCAGTTCTTC. Translating gives CASSVEVGLVVDEQFF. The chain employs TRBV9 and TRBJ2-1, with 8 bases lining up with TRBD2. CDR1 SGDLS and CDR2 YYNGEE come from the germline V gene. Unmatched junction bases numbered 12, after V lost 2 bases and J lost 8 bases. The CDR3 runs to 16 residues.

This clone was seen a handful of times. The genes are TRBV7-2 and TRBJ1-1; D gene unclear. V lost 0 bases and J lost 0, with 14 bases in between. The length of the CDR3 is 17 residues. From germline, CDR1 is SGHTA and CDR2 FQGNSA. The CDR3 sequence: CASSLAGFFLMNTEAFF. In DNA form, the CDR3 reads TGTGCCAGCAGCTTAGCCGGGTTTTTCCTCATGAACACTGAAGCTTTCTTT.

CDR3 DNA: TGTGCCAGCAGTTACTCGTGGACTAGCGGGATCGAGTTCTTC. It codes for CASSYSWTSGIEFF. The chain employs TRBV6-5 and TRBJ2-1; 12 nucleotides agree with TRBD2. The CDR3 covers 14 residues. CDR1 is MNHEY and CDR2 is SVGAGI in the germline V gene. V lost 0 bases, J lost 14 bases, and 5 bases stayed unmatched.

The chain combines TRBV7-9 with TRBJ2-1; D might be TRBD1 (5 bases). V gave up 2 bases and J gave up 1 base, with 15 bases separating them. From germline, CDR1 is SEHNR and CDR2 FQNEAQ (reference sequence). This CDR3 comprises 17 residues. The CDR3 DNA sequence: TGTGCCAGCAGCTTAAGGCAGGGCGTAGCATCCTACAATGAGCAGTTCTTC. This gives the protein CASSLRQGVASYNEQFF.

The chain is built from TRBV9 and TRBJ2-7; D gene ambiguous. Germline V gene sequence: CDR1 SGDLS, CDR2 YYNGEE. The CDR3 is 15 residues long. V was trimmed by 2 bases and J by 0 bases, leaving 12 bases between them. The CDR3: CASSVDPPSSYEQYF. The CDR3 nucleotides read TGTGCCAGCAGCGTGGACCCACCAAGCTCCTACGAGCAGTACTTC.

The chain couples TRBV2 to TRBJ2-3; 7 bases are shared with TRBD1. The germline V gene encodes CDR1 SNHLY and CDR2 FYNNEI. The CDR3 has 16 amino acids. V was clipped by 1 base and J by 1 base; unmatched bases: 5. CDR3 bases: TGTGCCAGCAGTGAAGAGGGGGCGCGTGGCACAGATACGCAGTATTTT. This translates into CASSEEGARGTDTQYF.

This chain uses TRBV6-5 with TRBJ2-7; 7 nucleotides agree with TRBD1. Trimming at V came to 0 bases and at J to 5 bases, leaving 7 bases not matched to a gene. This CDR3 spans 15 amino acids. CDR1 and CDR2 from the germline V gene are MNHEY and SVGAGI. CDR3 DNA sequence: TGTGCCAGCAGTTACTCAAAGACAGGGCGGAACGAGCAGTACTTC. It is translated as CASSYSKTGRNEQYF.

This chain links TRBV5-1 with TRBJ2-3; TRBD2 matches 7 bases. This CDR3 contains 14 residues. Germline loops: CDR1 SGHRS, CDR2 YFSETQ. V shed 6 bases, J shed 1 base, and the junction held 5 bases outside the gene matches. The CDR3 sequence: CASKAGVGTDTQYF. As DNA, the CDR3 is TGCGCCAGCAAGGCGGGGGTTGGCACAGATACGCAGTATTTT.

DNA of the CDR3: TGTGCCAGCAGTCGGGCCGGACTAGCCGATGCCTACGAGCAGTACTTC. Protein product: CASSRAGLADAYEQYF. This chain joins TRBV6-2 or TRBV6-3 and TRBJ2-7; 8 bases align to TRBD2. V shed 5 bases, J shed 2 bases, and the junction held 11 bases outside the gene matches. This CDR3 is built from 16 residues. Germline CDR1 MNHEY, CDR2 SVGEGT.

The chain couples TRBV30 to TRBJ2-5; D call uncertain. CDR1 GTSNPN and CDR2 SVGIG come from the germline V gene (reference sequence). The germline V and J ends were trimmed by 0 bases and 5 bases, with 7 bases remaining between them. The CDR3 spans 12 residues. The DNA of the CDR3 is TGTGCCTGGAGTGTACTGTTGGAGACCCAGTACTTC. This sequence encodes CAWSVLLETQYF. Full variable domain (rest looked up from reference TRBV30 and TRBJ2-5): SQTIHQWPATLVQPVGSPLSLECTVEGTSNPNLYWYRQAAGRGLQLLFYSVGIGQISSEVPQNLSASRPQDRQFILSSKKLLLSDSGFYLCAWSVLLETQYFGPGTRLLVL.

This clone was recorded once. The V gene is TRBV28, the J gene TRBJ1-4; weak D call: TRBD1 (5 bases). From germline, CDR1 is MDHEN and CDR2 SYDVKM. The CDR3 is made up of 14 amino acids. Between the trimmed V and J ends, which lost 6 bases and 7 bases, there was a span of 15 bases. This CDR3 reads CASSLAGVGEKLFF. Here the CDR3 DNA reads TGTGCCAGCAGCCTGGCGGGGGTGGGTGAAAAACTGTTTTTT.

J is TRBJ2-5 and V is TRBV6-7; perhaps D is TRBD1 or TRBD2 (7 bases each). TRBV6-7 is an ORF; its function is uncertain. V was shortened by 6 bases and J by 1 base, with 15 bases between the two germline ends. The CDR3 runs to 15 residues. The CDR3 coding sequence is TGTGCCAGCAGGCCCAGGGGGGGTGGCCAAGAGACCCAGTACTTC. Encoded protein: CASRPRGGGQETQYF.

The genes are TRBV28 and TRBJ1-6, with D tentatively TRBD1 (5 bases). Germline-derived CDR1 and CDR2 are MDHEN and SYDVKM. The CDR3 covers 14 residues. V was pared by 6 bases and J by 10 bases, with 16 bases between. The CDR3 loop is CASREGPSRSPLHF. In nucleotides, the CDR3 is TGTGCCAGCAGGGAGGGACCGTCACGGTCACCCCTCCACTTT.

The genes are TRBV12-3 or TRBV12-4 and TRBJ1-1; D might be TRBD1 (6 bases). The CDR3 is made up of 13 amino acids. Trimming took off 10 bases at V and 0 bases at J, with 12 bases between the two ends. The CDR3 region has the DNA TGTGCCACCAAGGGACAACTGAACACTGAAGCTTTCTTT. Encoded protein: CATKGQLNTEAFF.

This chain connects TRBV6-2 or TRBV6-3 to TRBJ2-1; D is possibly TRBD1 or TRBD2 (5 bases each). The V and J ends lost 4 bases and 4 bases respectively, with 14 bases between them. CDR3 length: 15 amino acids. From germline, CDR1 is MNHEY and CDR2 SVGEGT. CDR3 sequence: CASSSGLVWYNEQFF. In DNA, the CDR3 is TGTGCCAGCAGTTCGGGGCTAGTATGGTACAATGAGCAGTTCTTC.